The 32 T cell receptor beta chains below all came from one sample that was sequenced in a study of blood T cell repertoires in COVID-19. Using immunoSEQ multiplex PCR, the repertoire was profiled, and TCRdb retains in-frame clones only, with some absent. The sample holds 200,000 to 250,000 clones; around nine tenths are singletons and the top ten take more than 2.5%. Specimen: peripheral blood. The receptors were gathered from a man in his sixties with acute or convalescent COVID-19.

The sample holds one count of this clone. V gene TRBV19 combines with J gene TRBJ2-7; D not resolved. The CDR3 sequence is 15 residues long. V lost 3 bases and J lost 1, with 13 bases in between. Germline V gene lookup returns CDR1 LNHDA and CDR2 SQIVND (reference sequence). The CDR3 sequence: CASSMGTLGSYEQYF. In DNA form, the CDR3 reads TGTGCCAGTAGTATGGGTACTCTCGGGTCCTACGAGCAGTACTTC. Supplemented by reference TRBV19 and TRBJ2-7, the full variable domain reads DGGITQSPKYLFRKEGQNVTLSCEQNLNHDAMYWYRQDPGQGLRLIYYSQIVNDFQKGDIAEGYSVSREKKESFPLTVTSAQKNPTAFYLCASSMGTLGSYEQYFGPGTRLTVT.

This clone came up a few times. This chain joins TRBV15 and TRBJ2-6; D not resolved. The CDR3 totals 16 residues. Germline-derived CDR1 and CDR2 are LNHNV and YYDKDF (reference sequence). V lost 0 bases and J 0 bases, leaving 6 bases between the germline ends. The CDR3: CATSRDRSSGANVLTF. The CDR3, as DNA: TGTGCCACCAGCAGAGATCGGAGCTCTGGGGCCAACGTCCTGACTTTC.

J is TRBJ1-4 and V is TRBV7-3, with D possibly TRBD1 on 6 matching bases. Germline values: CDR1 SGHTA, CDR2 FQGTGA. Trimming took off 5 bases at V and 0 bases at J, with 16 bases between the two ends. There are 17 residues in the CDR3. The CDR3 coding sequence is TGTGCCAGCAGCCCACCCGGGACATCTGCAACTAATGAAAAACTGTTTTTT. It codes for CASSPPGTSATNEKLFF.

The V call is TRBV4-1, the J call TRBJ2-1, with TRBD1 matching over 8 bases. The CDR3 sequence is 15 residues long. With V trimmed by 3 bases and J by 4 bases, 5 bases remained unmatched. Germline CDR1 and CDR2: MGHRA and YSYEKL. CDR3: CASSHLGQGYNEQFF. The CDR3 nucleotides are TGCGCCAGCAGCCATTTAGGACAGGGTTACAATGAGCAGTTCTTC.

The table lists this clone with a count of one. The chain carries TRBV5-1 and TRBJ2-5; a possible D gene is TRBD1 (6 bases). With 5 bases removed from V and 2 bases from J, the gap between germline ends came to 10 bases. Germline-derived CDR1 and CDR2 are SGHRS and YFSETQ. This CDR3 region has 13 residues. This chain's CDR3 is CASRGAAQETQYF. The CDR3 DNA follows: TGCGCCAGCAGGGGGGCAGCACAAGAGACCCAGTACTTC.

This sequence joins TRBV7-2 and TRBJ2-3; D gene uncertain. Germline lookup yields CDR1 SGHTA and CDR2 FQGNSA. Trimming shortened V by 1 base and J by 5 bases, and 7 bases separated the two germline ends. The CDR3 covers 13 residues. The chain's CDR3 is CASSLGPVDTQYF. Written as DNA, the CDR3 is TGTGCCAGCAGCTTAGGCCCGGTAGATACGCAGTATTTT.

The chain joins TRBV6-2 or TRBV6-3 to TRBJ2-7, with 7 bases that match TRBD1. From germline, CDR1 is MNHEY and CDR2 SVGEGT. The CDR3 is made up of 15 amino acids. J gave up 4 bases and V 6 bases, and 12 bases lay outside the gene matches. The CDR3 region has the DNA TGTGCCAGCAGCACACAAACAGCAGGGGGATACGAGCAGTACTTC. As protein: CASSTQTAGGYEQYF.

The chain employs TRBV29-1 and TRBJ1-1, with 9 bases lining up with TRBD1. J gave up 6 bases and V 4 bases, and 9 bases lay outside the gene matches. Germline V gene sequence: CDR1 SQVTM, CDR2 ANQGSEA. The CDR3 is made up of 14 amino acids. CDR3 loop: CSVAGRGQGPEAFF. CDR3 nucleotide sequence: TGCAGCGTTGCAGGAAGGGGACAGGGACCTGAAGCTTTCTTT.

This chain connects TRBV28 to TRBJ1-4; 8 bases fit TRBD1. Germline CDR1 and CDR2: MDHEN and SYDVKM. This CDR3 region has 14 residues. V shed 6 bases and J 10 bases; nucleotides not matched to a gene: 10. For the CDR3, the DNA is TGTGCCAGCAGCTCGACAGGGGTAGACGGAAAACTGTTTTTT. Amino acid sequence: CASSSTGVDGKLFF.

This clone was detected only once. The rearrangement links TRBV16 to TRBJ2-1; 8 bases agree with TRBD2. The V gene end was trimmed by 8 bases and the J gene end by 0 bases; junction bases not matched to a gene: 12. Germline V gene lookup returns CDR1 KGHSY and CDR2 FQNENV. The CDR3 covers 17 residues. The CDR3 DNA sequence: TGTGCCAGCGCGGCACTCGGACTAGCAAACTCCTACAATGAGCAGTTCTTC. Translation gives CASAALGLANSYNEQFF.

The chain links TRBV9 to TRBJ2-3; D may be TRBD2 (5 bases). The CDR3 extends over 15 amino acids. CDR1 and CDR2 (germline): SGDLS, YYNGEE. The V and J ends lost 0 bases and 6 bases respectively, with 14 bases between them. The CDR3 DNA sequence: TGTGCCAGCAGCGTAGGGCTAGCAGTAACGGATACGCAGTATTTT. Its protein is CASSVGLAVTDTQYF.

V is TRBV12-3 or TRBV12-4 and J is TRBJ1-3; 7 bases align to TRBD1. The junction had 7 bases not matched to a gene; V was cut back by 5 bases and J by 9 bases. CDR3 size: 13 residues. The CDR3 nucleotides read TGTGCCAGCAGTCCCGGGACAGTAGGCACCATATATTTT. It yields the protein CASSPGTVGTIYF.

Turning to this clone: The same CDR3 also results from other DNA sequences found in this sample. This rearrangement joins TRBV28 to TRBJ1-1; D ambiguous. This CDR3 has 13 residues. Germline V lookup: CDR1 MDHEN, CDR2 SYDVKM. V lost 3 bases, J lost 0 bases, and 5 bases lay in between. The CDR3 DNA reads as TGTGCCAGCAGTTTCCCGGTGAACACTGAAGCTTTCTTT. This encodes CASSFPVNTEAFF.

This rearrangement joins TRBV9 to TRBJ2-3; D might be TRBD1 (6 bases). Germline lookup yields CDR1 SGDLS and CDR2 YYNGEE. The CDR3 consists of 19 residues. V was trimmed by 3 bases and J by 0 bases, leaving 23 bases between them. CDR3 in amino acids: CASSGARPDRTLSTDTQYF. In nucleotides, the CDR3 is TGTGCCAGCAGCGGGGCCCGGCCAGACAGGACCCTTAGCACAGATACGCAGTATTTT.

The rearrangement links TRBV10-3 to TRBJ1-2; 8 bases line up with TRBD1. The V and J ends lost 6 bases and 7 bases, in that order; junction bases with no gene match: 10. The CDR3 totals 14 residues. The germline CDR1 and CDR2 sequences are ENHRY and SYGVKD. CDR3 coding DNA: TGTGCCATCAGGGCGACAGGGGAGTCGTCTGGCTACACCTTC. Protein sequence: CAIRATGESSGYTF.

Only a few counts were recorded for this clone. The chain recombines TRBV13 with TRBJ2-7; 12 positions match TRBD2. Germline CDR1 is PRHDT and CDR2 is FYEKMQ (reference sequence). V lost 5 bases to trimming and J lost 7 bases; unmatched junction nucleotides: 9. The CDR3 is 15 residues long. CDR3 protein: CASSPASGGAVEQYF. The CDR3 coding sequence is TGTGCCAGCAGCCCAGCTAGCGGGGGGGCGGTAGAGCAGTACTTC.

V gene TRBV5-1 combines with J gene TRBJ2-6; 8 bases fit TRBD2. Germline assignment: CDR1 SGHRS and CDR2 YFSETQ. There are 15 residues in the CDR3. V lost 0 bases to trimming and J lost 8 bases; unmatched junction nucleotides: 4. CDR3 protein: CASSLVPGGTNVLTF. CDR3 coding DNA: TGCGCCAGCAGCTTGGTCCCGGGGGGGACCAACGTCCTGACTTTC.

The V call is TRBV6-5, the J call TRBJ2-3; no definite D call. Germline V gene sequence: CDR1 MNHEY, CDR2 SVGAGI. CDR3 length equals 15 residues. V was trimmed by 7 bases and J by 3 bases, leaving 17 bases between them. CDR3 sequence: CASKPQTRRTDTQYF. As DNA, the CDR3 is TGTGCCAGCAAACCACAGACGCGAAGGACAGATACGCAGTATTTT.

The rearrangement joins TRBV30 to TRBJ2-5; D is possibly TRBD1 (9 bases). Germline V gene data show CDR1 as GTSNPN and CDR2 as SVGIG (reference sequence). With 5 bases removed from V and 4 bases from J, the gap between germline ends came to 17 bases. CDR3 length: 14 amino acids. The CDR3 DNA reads TGTGCCTGGGCCCGGGGGGGACAGGGAGAGACCCAGTACTTC. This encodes CAWARGGQGETQYF.

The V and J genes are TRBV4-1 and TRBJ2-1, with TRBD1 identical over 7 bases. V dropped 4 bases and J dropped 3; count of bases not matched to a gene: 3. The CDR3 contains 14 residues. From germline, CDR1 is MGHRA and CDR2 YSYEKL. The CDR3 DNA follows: TGCGCCAGCAGCCTCCGGGACAGCTACAATGAGCAGTTCTTC. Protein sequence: CASSLRDSYNEQFF.

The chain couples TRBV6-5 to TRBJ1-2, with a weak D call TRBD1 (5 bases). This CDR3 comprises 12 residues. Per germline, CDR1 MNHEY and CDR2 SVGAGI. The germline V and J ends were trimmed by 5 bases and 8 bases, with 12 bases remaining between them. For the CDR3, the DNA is TGTGCCAGCAGTAAGGGGCTCGGAGGCTACACCTTC. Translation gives CASSKGLGGYTF.

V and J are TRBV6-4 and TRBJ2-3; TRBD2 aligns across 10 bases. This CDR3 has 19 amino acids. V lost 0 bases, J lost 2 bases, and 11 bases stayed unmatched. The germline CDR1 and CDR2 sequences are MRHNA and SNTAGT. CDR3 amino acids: CASSDSPSGGRSPTDTQYF. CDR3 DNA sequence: TGTGCCAGCAGTGACTCCCCTAGCGGGGGCCGCTCACCCACAGATACGCAGTATTTT.

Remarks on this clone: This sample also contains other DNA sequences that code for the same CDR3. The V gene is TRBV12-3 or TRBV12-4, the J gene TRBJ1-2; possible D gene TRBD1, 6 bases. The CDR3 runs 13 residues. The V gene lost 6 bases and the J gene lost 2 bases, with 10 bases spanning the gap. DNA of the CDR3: TGTGCCAGCAGCCCGGACAGAAACTATGGCTACACCTTC. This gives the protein CASSPDRNYGYTF.

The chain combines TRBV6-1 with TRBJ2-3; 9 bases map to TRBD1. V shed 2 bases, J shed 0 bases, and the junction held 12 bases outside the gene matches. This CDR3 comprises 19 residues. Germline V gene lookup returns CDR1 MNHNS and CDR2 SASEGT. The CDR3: CASSEYLTGGLGSTDTQYF. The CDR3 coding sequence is TGTGCCAGCAGTGAATATCTGACAGGGGGTTTGGGCAGCACAGATACGCAGTATTTT.

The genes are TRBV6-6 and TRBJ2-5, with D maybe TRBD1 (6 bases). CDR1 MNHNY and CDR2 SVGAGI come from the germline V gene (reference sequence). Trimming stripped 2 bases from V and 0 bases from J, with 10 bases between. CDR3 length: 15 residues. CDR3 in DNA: TGTGCCAGCAGTTACCTCGACAGGCACCAAGAGACCCAGTACTTC. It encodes CASSYLDRHQETQYF.

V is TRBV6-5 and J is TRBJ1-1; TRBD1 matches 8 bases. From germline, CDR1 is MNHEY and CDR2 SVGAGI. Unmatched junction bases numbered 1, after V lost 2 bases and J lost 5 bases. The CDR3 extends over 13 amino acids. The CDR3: CASSYGQGTEAFF. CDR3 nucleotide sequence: TGTGCCAGCAGTTACGGACAGGGAACTGAAGCTTTCTTT.

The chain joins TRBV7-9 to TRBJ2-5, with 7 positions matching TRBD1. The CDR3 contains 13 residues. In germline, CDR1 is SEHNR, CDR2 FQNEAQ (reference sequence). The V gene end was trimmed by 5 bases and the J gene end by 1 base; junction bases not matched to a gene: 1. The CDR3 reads CASSGTVQETQYF. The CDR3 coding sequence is TGTGCCAGCAGCGGGACAGTCCAAGAGACCCAGTACTTC.

CDR3 bases: TGCGCCAGCAGCCAAGCCGAACAGGGGGCTACCAATCAGCCCCAGCATTTT. It is translated as CASSQAEQGATNQPQHF. The chain joins TRBV4-1 to TRBJ1-5; 9 positions agree with TRBD1. The germline V gene has CDR1 MGHRA and CDR2 YSYEKL. The CDR3 sequence is 17 residues long. V shed 1 base and J 3 bases; nucleotides not matched to a gene: 7.

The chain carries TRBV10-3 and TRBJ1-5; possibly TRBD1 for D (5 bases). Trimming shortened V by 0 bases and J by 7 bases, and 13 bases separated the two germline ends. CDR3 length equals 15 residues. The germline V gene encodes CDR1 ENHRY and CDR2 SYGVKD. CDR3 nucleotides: TGTGCCATCAGTGAGTCTTCCGGGGGAGGACAGCCCCAGCATTTT. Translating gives CAISESSGGGQPQHF.

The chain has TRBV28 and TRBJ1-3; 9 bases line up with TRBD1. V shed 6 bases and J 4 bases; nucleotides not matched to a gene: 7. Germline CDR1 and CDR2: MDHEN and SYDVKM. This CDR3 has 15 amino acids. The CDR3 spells CASRGTGGEGNTIYF. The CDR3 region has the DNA TGTGCCAGCAGGGGCACAGGGGGCGAAGGAAACACCATATATTTT.

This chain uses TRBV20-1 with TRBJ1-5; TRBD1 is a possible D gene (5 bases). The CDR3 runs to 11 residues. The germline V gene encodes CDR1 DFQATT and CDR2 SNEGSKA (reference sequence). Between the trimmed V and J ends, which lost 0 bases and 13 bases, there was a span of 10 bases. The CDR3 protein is CSARDPEGQHF. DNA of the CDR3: TGCAGTGCTAGAGATCCGGAGGGGCAGCATTTT.

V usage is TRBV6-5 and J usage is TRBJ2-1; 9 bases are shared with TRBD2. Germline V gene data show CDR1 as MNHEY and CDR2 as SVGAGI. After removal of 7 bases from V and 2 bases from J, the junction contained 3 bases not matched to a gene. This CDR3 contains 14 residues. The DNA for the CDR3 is TGTGCCAGCAAGGAGCGGGGGGCCTACAATGAGCAGTTCTTC. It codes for CASKERGAYNEQFF.